Here is one T cell receptor beta chain with its context. Its antigen is not identified. The data derive from a study of cytomegalovirus exposure and HLA in healthy donors. Study background: Among a few hundred genotyped donors, about 85% fell in the Caucasian-associated ancestry cluster. Study-level results: Usually a TCR sequence was rare, but some public TCRs were found in many donors. Researchers reportedly found TCR beta sequences accurately predicted most subjects' HLA-A and HLA-B alleles.

13 Jbeta primers and 60 Vbeta primers were used for the PCR. Per the original data handling: The authors later counted 65 million to 90 million unique TCR beta chains, some 12 million of them shared. Generated by immunoSEQ multiplex PCR, the TCRdb table keeps only in-frame clones and is missing some. That table supplies the V and J calls and clone size; D and trimming were determined from the DNA. The sample lists some 100,000 clones, over 60% occurring once. Trimming removed 7 bases from V and 6 bases from J, with 13 bases in between. The CDR3 loop spans 13 amino acids. Germline V gene data show CDR1 as MNHEY and CDR2 as SVGAGI.

This chain uses TRBV6-5 with TRBJ1-5; D is perhaps TRBD1 (5 bases). The clonotype comes from a female donor in good health and CMV-seropositive. The sample comprised PBMCs. This chain's CDR3 is CASKDSFGQPQHF. The CDR3 DNA sequence: TGTGCCAGCAAAGACAGTTTCGGTCAGCCCCAGCATTTT.